The 6 T cell receptor beta chains below were found in one sample sequenced in a study of T cell responses to AZD1222 COVID-19 vaccine. Repertoires were generated with immunoSEQ multiplex PCR, while TCRdb's copy carries only in-frame clones and drops some. The sample holds some 120,000 clones, more than 80% seen once. The specimen was peripheral blood, collected on day 0 of AZD1222 vaccination. The receptors here all came from an adult in good health.

The chain is built from TRBV9 and TRBJ1-6; 10 bases match TRBD1. The CDR3 runs 19 residues. Germline CDR1 reads SGDLS; CDR2 reads YYNGEE. V dropped 0 bases and J dropped 2; count of bases not matched to a gene: 8. The CDR3 protein is CASSVGTGGTDPYNSPLHF. DNA of the CDR3: TGTGCCAGCAGCGTAGGGACAGGGGGAACAGACCCCTATAATTCACCCCTCCACTTT.

The chain couples TRBV7-9 to TRBJ2-7; D not certain. CDR1 and CDR2 (germline): SEHNR, FQNEAQ (reference sequence). The CDR3 runs 12 residues. The V and J ends lost 6 bases and 7 bases respectively, with 13 bases between them. CDR3 nucleotide sequence: TGTGCCAGCAGTTCCGTCCGCCCGGAGCAGTACTTC. It encodes CASSSVRPEQYF.

The chain uses TRBV18 and TRBJ1-2, with TRBD1 matching over 8 bases. The CDR3 runs 15 residues. V shed 3 bases, J shed 4 bases, and the junction held 7 bases outside the gene matches. The germline V gene has CDR1 KGHSH and CDR2 LQKENI. The CDR3 sequence: CASSPAKDRGYGYTF. The CDR3 coding sequence is TGTGCCAGCTCACCCGCCAAAGACAGGGGCTATGGCTACACCTTC.

The chain couples TRBV3-1 (or the pseudogene TRBV3-2) to TRBJ2-1, with 7 bases matching TRBD1. Germline V gives CDR1 LGHDT, CDR2 YNNKEL (reference sequence). The ends lost 4 bases at V and 8 bases at J; junction bases unmatched: 8. This CDR3 has 14 amino acids. CDR3 in DNA: TGTGCCAGCAGCCCAAGACAGGGCCGGGATGAGCAGTTCTTC. As protein: CASSPRQGRDEQFF.

The chain links TRBV12-3 or TRBV12-4 to TRBJ1-1; no firm D call. V shed 10 bases and J shed 8 bases, with 17 bases lying between them. CDR3 length equals 12 residues. The CDR3 loop is CATKLGRPEAFF. The CDR3 DNA reads as TGTGCCACCAAACTCGGGAGGCCCGAAGCTTTCTTT.

The chain employs TRBV5-4 and TRBJ2-5, with D possibly being TRBD1 (6 bases). CDR1 SGHNT and CDR2 YYREEE come from the germline V gene (reference sequence). CDR3 length: 13 amino acids. Trimming took off 0 bases at V and 3 bases at J, with 6 bases between the two ends. CDR3: CASSLDREETQYF. Here the CDR3 DNA reads TGTGCCAGCAGCTTGGACAGGGAAGAGACCCAGTACTTC.